This T cell receptor beta chain was sequenced for a study of neurological immune-mediated disorders. This clonotype has ten or more counts. Its antigen is as yet unknown. From 2 million PBMCs stored at -80 C, the unsorted libraries were generated. Germline V gene lookup returns CDR1 SGHRS and CDR2 YFSETQ. Trimming removed 1 base from V and 4 bases from J, with 5 bases in between. The CDR3 is 13 amino acids. Regarding the study as a whole: The authors found no clinical or MRI feature associated with the multiple sclerosis repertoire cluster. The phylogenetic placement of 18 of 34 multiple sclerosis patients' repertoires in one related-CDR3 cluster constitutes a possible signature.

One entry per CDR3 protein results from TCRdb running MiXCR on the 5' RACE reads. The profile shows approximately 59,000 distinct CDR3 sequences, roughly 5.6% of them singletons. The TCR comes from a human donor with multiple sclerosis. The donor label of this sample is uncertain. V is TRBV5-1 and J is TRBJ2-2, with unresolved D. Sequencing was performed on PBMCs. For the CDR3, the DNA is TGCGCCAGCAGCTTGAGCTCCACCGGGGAGCTGTTTTTT. Protein sequence: CASSLSSTGELFF.